These 32 T cell receptor beta chains came from one sample sequenced in a study of cytomegalovirus exposure and HLA in healthy donors. PCR employed 60 Vbeta and 13 Jbeta primers. The table came from immunoSEQ multiplex PCR; TCRdb's copy has only in-frame clones and leaves some out. The listing contains under 95,000 clones. Source material: PBMCs. The receptor set was obtained from a man younger than 35 in good health and CMV-seropositive.

CDR3: CASSLDRDLQYF. In nucleotides, the CDR3 is TGTGCCAGCAGCCTCGACAGGGATCTTCAGTACTTC. The chain couples TRBV7-6 to TRBJ2-7; 7 positions match TRBD1. Germline V gene sequence: CDR1 SGHVS, CDR2 FNYEAQ. The CDR3 runs 12 residues. V shed 5 bases, J shed 10 bases, and the junction held 8 bases outside the gene matches.

The chain combines TRBV28 with TRBJ1-5; 8 positions match TRBD1. The CDR3 is 14 residues long. Unmatched junction bases numbered 7, after V lost 6 bases and J lost 6 bases. Germline V gives CDR1 MDHEN, CDR2 SYDVKM. CDR3 coding DNA: TGTGCCAGCAGAGTGGACAGGGCTCGTCAGCCCCAGCATTTT. Protein sequence: CASRVDRARQPQHF.

V usage is TRBV4-1 and J usage is TRBJ2-7; 8 positions match TRBD1. V shed 3 bases, J shed 2 bases, and the junction held 9 bases outside the gene matches. The CDR3 covers 16 residues. The germline V gene has CDR1 MGHRA and CDR2 YSYEKL. As DNA, the CDR3 is TGCGCCAGCAGCCAGGATCCACCAGGGGGCACCTACGAGCAGTACTTC. Amino acid sequence: CASSQDPPGGTYEQYF.

This chain joins TRBV19 and TRBJ2-1, with 12 bases that match TRBD2. This CDR3 is built from 17 residues. The J segment lost 0 bases and the V segment lost 2 bases, leaving 2 bases of the junction unmatched. Germline CDR1 is LNHDA and CDR2 is SQIVND (reference sequence). As DNA, the CDR3 is TGTGCCAGTAGTATACTAGCGGGAGGGAGCTCCTACAATGAGCAGTTCTTC. Amino acid sequence: CASSILAGGSSYNEQFF.

The gene calls are TRBV7-9 and TRBJ1-1; TRBD1 is a possible D gene (5 bases). The CDR3 covers 14 residues. The V gene's germline CDR1 is SEHNR and CDR2 FQNEAQ (reference sequence). Trimming took off 6 bases at V and 0 bases at J, with 11 bases between the two ends. The CDR3 DNA is TGTGCCAGCAGTAATACGACAGTGAACACTGAAGCTTTCTTT. This codes for CASSNTTVNTEAFF.

The rearrangement uses TRBV28 and TRBJ2-7, with 8 bases lining up with TRBD1. Germline CDR1 is MDHEN and CDR2 is SYDVKM. Germline trimming cut 3 bases from V and 2 bases from J; bases unmatched to any gene: 6. The CDR3 has 15 residues. The CDR3: CASSLTETGAYEQYF. Written as DNA, the CDR3 is TGTGCCAGCAGTTTGACGGAGACAGGGGCCTACGAGCAGTACTTC.

V and J are TRBV18 and TRBJ2-1, with 10 bases matching TRBD2. With V trimmed by 3 bases and J by 9 bases, 14 bases remained unmatched. Germline V gene lookup returns CDR1 KGHSH and CDR2 LQKENI. There are 17 residues in the CDR3. CDR3 coding DNA: TGTGCCAGCTCACCGCTCCCTAGCGGGGGTACGAGGGGTGAGCAGTTCTTC. This translates into CASSPLPSGGTRGEQFF.

The rearrangement uses TRBV28 and TRBJ2-1; 7 positions match TRBD2. CDR1 and CDR2 (germline): MDHEN, SYDVKM. The length of the CDR3 is 15 residues. The ends lost 3 bases at V and 8 bases at J; junction bases unmatched: 10. The CDR3 bases are TGTGCCAGCAGTTTCGGGATAGCGGGTCGTTATGAGCAGTTCTTC. It is translated as CASSFGIAGRYEQFF.

This chain uses TRBV25-1 with TRBJ2-7, with D perhaps matching TRBD2 (6 bases). Germline V lookup: CDR1 MGHDK, CDR2 SYGVNS. The CDR3 is 14 amino acids. V was clipped by 7 bases and J by 5 bases, with 18 bases between them. CDR3 loop: CASTGRTFENEQYF. Here the CDR3 DNA reads TGTGCCAGCACGGGGAGGACCTTTGAAAACGAGCAGTACTTC.

The CDR3 is CASSLTPVGTHEAFF. The CDR3 nucleotides are TGTGCCAGCAGCTTGACCCCGGTGGGGACTCATGAAGCTTTCTTT. V gene TRBV7-2 combines with J gene TRBJ1-1; the D gene is possibly TRBD1 (5 bases). V gave up 3 bases and J gave up 7 bases, with 18 bases separating them. The CDR3 is 15 amino acids. The germline V gene has CDR1 SGHTA and CDR2 FQGNSA.

The rearrangement links TRBV6-1 to TRBJ2-2; 10 bases map to TRBD2. After removal of 2 bases from V and 4 bases from J, the junction contained 1 base not matched to a gene. This CDR3 contains 15 residues. Germline V CDR1 and CDR2: MNHNS, SASEGT. The CDR3 is CASSETSGTTGELFF. CDR3 bases: TGTGCCAGCAGTGAAACTAGCGGGACCACCGGGGAGCTGTTTTTT.

The rearrangement joins TRBV5-1 to TRBJ1-1, with D perhaps matching TRBD1 (5 bases). This CDR3 region has 14 residues. V lost 1 base, J lost 2 bases, and 9 bases lay in between. Per germline, CDR1 SGHRS and CDR2 YFSETQ. CDR3 sequence reads: CASSLQGGNTEAFF. CDR3 coding DNA: TGCGCCAGCAGCTTGCAGGGCGGTAACACTGAAGCTTTCTTT.

This chain connects TRBV29-1 to TRBJ2-6, with unresolved D. In germline, CDR1 is SQVTM, CDR2 ANQGSEA. V gave up 6 bases and J gave up 0 bases, with 9 bases separating them. There are 14 residues in the CDR3. The CDR3 reads CSVVHSSGANVLTF. The CDR3 nucleotides read TGCAGCGTAGTACACAGCTCTGGGGCCAACGTCCTGACTTTC. The full variable domain, its missing parts supplied by reference TRBV29-1 and TRBJ2-6, is SAVISQKPSRDICQRGTSLTIQCQVDSQVTMMFWYRQQPGQSLTLIATANQGSEATYESGFVIDKFPISRPNLTFSTLTVSNMSPEDSSIYLCSVVHSSGANVLTFGAGSRLTVL.

The chain has TRBV6-6 and TRBJ2-5, with a weak D call TRBD1 (5 bases). Trimming cost V 8 bases and J 3 bases, with 13 bases left between them. Germline V gene lookup returns CDR1 MNHNY and CDR2 SVGAGI (reference sequence). This CDR3 has 13 residues. The CDR3 sequence is CASPPGAEETQYF. For the CDR3, the DNA is TGTGCCAGCCCCCCTGGGGCCGAAGAGACCCAGTACTTC.

The genes are TRBV9 and TRBJ1-2; D may be TRBD1 (6 bases). Germline CDR1 reads SGDLS; CDR2 reads YYNGEE. There are 14 residues in the CDR3. Deletions cut 0 bases from V and 4 bases from J, with 10 bases between. CDR3 DNA: TGTGCCAGCAGCGTAGAACGGGGGGCCTATGGCTACACCTTC. Protein: CASSVERGAYGYTF.

This chain uses TRBV5-6 with TRBJ1-4; D is uncertain. The CDR3 is made up of 13 amino acids. The V and J ends lost 5 bases and 8 bases respectively, with 13 bases between them. Germline lookup yields CDR1 SGHDT and CDR2 YYEEEE. The CDR3 DNA reads TGTGCCAGCAGTAGATTCACAGCCGAAAAACTGTTTTTT. It is translated as CASSRFTAEKLFF.

V usage is TRBV5-1 and J usage is TRBJ2-7; TRBD2 aligns across 7 bases. The CDR3 runs 15 residues. With 0 bases clipped from V and 4 bases from J, the junction kept 7 bases outside the gene matches. Germline CDR1 SGHRS, CDR2 YFSETQ. In DNA, the CDR3 is TGCGCCAGCAGCTTGGGGGCGGGAGCGACTTACGAGCAGTACTTC. Translated, it gives CASSLGAGATYEQYF.

The rearrangement links TRBV28 to TRBJ1-3; D might be TRBD1 (5 bases). Germline V lookup: CDR1 MDHEN, CDR2 SYDVKM. The V end lost 5 bases, the J end lost 4 bases, and 18 bases lay between the germline ends. The CDR3 runs to 16 residues. CDR3 protein: CASSPLGLEIGNTIYF. In nucleotides, the CDR3 is TGTGCCAGCAGTCCACTGGGGCTGGAGATCGGAAACACCATATATTTT. Combining the CDR3 with reference TRBV28 and TRBJ1-3 gives the whole variable domain DVKVTQSSRYLVKRTGEKVFLECVQDMDHENMFWYRQDPGLGLRLIYFSYDVKMKEKGDIPEGYSVSREKKERFSLILESASTNQTSMYLCASSPLGLEIGNTIYFGEGSWLTVV.

The V gene is TRBV19, the J gene TRBJ2-2; D is unclear. The germline gives CDR1 LNHDA, CDR2 SQIVND (reference sequence). The V end lost 5 bases, the J end lost 3 bases, and 7 bases lay between the germline ends. The CDR3 spans 13 residues. CDR3 DNA: TGTGCCAGTAGTCCGTCTGACACCGGGGAGCTGTTTTTT. This encodes CASSPSDTGELFF.

The gene calls are TRBV28 and TRBJ2-7, with 9 bases matching TRBD2. Germline CDR1 and CDR2: MDHEN and SYDVKM. There are 15 residues in the CDR3. J was trimmed by 2 bases and V by 3 bases; bases with no gene match: 5. CDR3 sequence (DNA): TGTGCCAGCAGTTTCGGGCTAGCGGGGACCTACGAGCAGTACTTC. This codes for CASSFGLAGTYEQYF. Drawing the rest from reference TRBV28 and TRBJ2-7, the complete variable domain is DVKVTQSSRYLVKRTGEKVFLECVQDMDHENMFWYRQDPGLGLRLIYFSYDVKMKEKGDIPEGYSVSREKKERFSLILESASTNQTSMYLCASSFGLAGTYEQYFGPGTRLTVT.

The CDR3 DNA sequence: TGTGCCAGCAGTTGGGGACAGGGGGCCTACGAGCAGTACTTC. It codes for CASSWGQGAYEQYF. The chain uses TRBV27 and TRBJ2-7; 11 nucleotides align to TRBD1. The CDR3 sequence is 14 residues long. V shed 4 bases, J shed 2 bases, and the junction held 1 base outside the gene matches. CDR1 and CDR2 from the germline V gene are MNHEY and SMNVEV (reference sequence).

The chain joins TRBV23-1 to TRBJ2-2, with 7 bases aligning to TRBD1. TRBV23-1 carries the ORF label, with uncertain function. With 7 bases clipped from V and 1 base from J, the junction kept 18 bases outside the gene matches. This CDR3 has 19 residues. The CDR3 coding sequence is TGCGCCAGCACCAAGGGGTATTCTGGGACAGTGTGGAACACCGGGGAGCTGTTTTTT. Translation gives CASTKGYSGTVWNTGELFF.

This chain links TRBV9 with TRBJ1-1; possibly TRBD1 for D (5 bases). The length of the CDR3 is 14 residues. The V end was cut by 3 bases, the J end by 5 bases, with 14 bases between. From germline, CDR1 is SGDLS and CDR2 YYNGEE. CDR3 sequence reads: CASSGSLGVTEAFF. The CDR3 DNA is TGTGCCAGCAGCGGATCGCTAGGGGTAACTGAAGCTTTCTTT.

The V and J genes are TRBV20-1 and TRBJ1-1; unclear D gene. Between the trimmed V and J ends, which lost 3 bases and 8 bases, there was a span of 10 bases. The CDR3 is 11 amino acids. CDR1 is DFQATT, CDR2 SNEGSKA, per germline (reference sequence). CDR3 sequence reads: CSASDLQEAFF. The CDR3 nucleotides are TGCAGTGCTAGCGATTTGCAGGAAGCTTTCTTT.

The chain uses TRBV11-3 and TRBJ2-7; D possibly corresponds to TRBD1 (6 bases). Germline V gene sequence: CDR1 SGHNT, CDR2 YENEEA. This CDR3 is 14 amino acids long. V was pared by 5 bases and J by 1 base, with 12 bases between. This CDR3 is CASSPKGESYEQYF. The CDR3 nucleotides read TGTGCCAGCAGCCCAAAGGGGGAATCCTACGAGCAGTACTTC.

The V gene is TRBV6-1, the J gene TRBJ1-1; TRBD1 matches at 8 bases. Germline lookup yields CDR1 MNHNS and CDR2 SASEGT. With 6 bases clipped from V and 0 bases from J, the junction kept 3 bases outside the gene matches. CDR3 length: 14 residues. In DNA, the CDR3 is TGTGCCAGCAGGATGGACAGGGTGAACACTGAAGCTTTCTTT. Protein product: CASRMDRVNTEAFF.

The chain couples TRBV9 to TRBJ1-3, with a weak D call TRBD1 (6 bases). Germline V gene lookup returns CDR1 SGDLS and CDR2 YYNGEE. The CDR3 is 16 residues long. V lost 3 bases, J lost 2 bases, and 15 bases lay in between. The CDR3 sequence: CASSDNREKAGNTIYF. The DNA of the CDR3 is TGTGCCAGCAGCGATAACAGGGAGAAGGCTGGAAACACCATATATTTT.

V and J are TRBV5-4 and TRBJ1-5; perhaps TRBD1 as D (6 bases). Per the germline V gene, CDR1 is SGHNT and CDR2 is YYREEE (reference sequence). This CDR3 comprises 16 residues. Trimming shortened V by 0 bases and J by 0 bases, and 10 bases separated the two germline ends. The CDR3 region is CASSLDGTLSNQPQHF. As DNA, the CDR3 is TGTGCCAGCAGCTTGGATGGGACACTTAGCAATCAGCCCCAGCATTTT.

The rearrangement links TRBV19 to TRBJ1-2; TRBD1 might be the D (5 bases). Germline lookup yields CDR1 LNHDA and CDR2 SQIVND (reference sequence). V dropped 4 bases and J dropped 2 bases, with 8 bases sitting between them. This CDR3 has 13 residues. The CDR3 reads CASSRQTNYGYTF. Written as DNA, the CDR3 is TGTGCCAGTAGTAGACAGACGAACTATGGCTACACCTTC.

The V and J genes are TRBV30 and TRBJ1-5; the match to TRBD1 covers 7 bases. The CDR3 runs 13 residues. CDR1 and CDR2 from the germline V gene are GTSNPN and SVGIG (reference sequence). V lost 4 bases and J lost 6; bases outside the gene matches: 6. The CDR3 reads CAWNTGDRQPQHF. The CDR3 bases are TGTGCCTGGAATACAGGGGATCGTCAGCCCCAGCATTTT.

The chain joins TRBV6-5 to TRBJ1-1; D not resolved. This CDR3 comprises 11 residues. Trimming left V 6 bases short and J 9 bases short, with 11 bases between. The germline V gene has CDR1 MNHEY and CDR2 SVGAGI. This CDR3 is CASRTRTKAFF. As DNA, the CDR3 is TGTGCCAGCAGGACCAGAACTAAAGCTTTCTTT.

The chain joins TRBV6-5 to TRBJ1-5; 8 bases fit TRBD1. CDR1 and CDR2 from the germline V gene are MNHEY and SVGAGI. The CDR3 is 15 amino acids. The V segment lost 5 bases and the J segment 3 bases; nucleotides outside the gene matches: 6. The CDR3 spells CASSRGQGVNQPQHF. The DNA of the CDR3 is TGTGCCAGCAGTCGCGGACAGGGCGTCAATCAGCCCCAGCATTTT.